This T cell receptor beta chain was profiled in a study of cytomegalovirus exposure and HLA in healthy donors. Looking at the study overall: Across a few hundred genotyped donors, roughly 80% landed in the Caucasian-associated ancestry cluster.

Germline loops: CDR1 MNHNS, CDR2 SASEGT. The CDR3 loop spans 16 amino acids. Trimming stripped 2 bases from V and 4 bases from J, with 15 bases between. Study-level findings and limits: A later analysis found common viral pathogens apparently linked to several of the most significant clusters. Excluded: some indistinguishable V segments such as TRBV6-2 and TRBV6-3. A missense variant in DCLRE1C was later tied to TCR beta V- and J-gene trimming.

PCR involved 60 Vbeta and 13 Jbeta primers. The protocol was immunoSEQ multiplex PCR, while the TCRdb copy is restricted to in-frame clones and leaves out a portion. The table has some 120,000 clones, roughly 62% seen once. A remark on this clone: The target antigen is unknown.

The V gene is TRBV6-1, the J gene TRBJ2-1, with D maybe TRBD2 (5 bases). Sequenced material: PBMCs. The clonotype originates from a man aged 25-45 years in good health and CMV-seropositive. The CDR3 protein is CASSEWSTRGYNEQFF. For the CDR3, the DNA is TGTGCCAGCAGTGAATGGTCCACCCGAGGGTACAATGAGCAGTTCTTC.